This T cell receptor (beta chain) originates from a study of Ad26.COV2.S vaccination and SARS-CoV-2 variants. Study summary: Trial arm assignment for the donor was COV1001 Ad26.COV2.S.

Trimming removed 4 bases from V and 4 bases from J; junction bases left unmatched: 1. Germline assignment: CDR1 GTSNPN and CDR2 SVGIG (reference sequence). This CDR3 is built from 12 residues. Clones were read by immunoSEQ multiplex PCR, and TCRdb kept only the in-frame ones, dropping some. The repertoire has about 480,000 clones, around 88% of them found once; the top ten carry roughly 13%. Turning to this clone: The same CDR3 is also encoded by other DNA sequences in this sample.

The treatment is: approximately 18 received Ad26.COV2.S at low or high dose, single or two shots; about 5 received placebo; per-sample allocation not given. Samples analyzed were those drawn on day 63 after the first vaccine or placebo injection. This receptor was taken from a person between 18 and 60 years old who received the Ad26.COV2.S COVID-19 vaccine or a placebo. V usage is TRBV30 and J usage is TRBJ1-1; 9 bases agree with TRBD1. This specimen was peripheral blood, taken in a trial of Ad26.COV2.S vaccine versus placebo. The CDR3 protein is CAWKDRGTEAFF. The CDR3 DNA follows: TGTGCCTGGAAGGACAGGGGCACTGAAGCTTTCTTT.